This T cell receptor (beta chain) was recorded in a study of T cells in tuberculosis. TCRdb's copy holds only in-frame clones and misses some; the assay was immunoSEQ multiplex PCR. The sample lists 25,000 to 30,000 clones, around 91% occurring once. The J segment lost 7 bases and the V segment lost 3 bases, leaving 4 bases of the junction unmatched. Germline V CDR1 and CDR2: SGHAT, FQNNGV. The CDR3 covers 15 residues. The material sequenced was PBMCs. The receptor comes from a donor aged 5 to 30 with latent tuberculosis or without tuberculosis infection. J is TRBJ2-1 and V is TRBV11-2; 12 positions match TRBD2. This chain's CDR3 is CASSFSSGGGNEQFF. The DNA for the CDR3 is TGTGCCAGCAGCTTTTCTAGCGGGGGGGGTAATGAGCAGTTCTTC.